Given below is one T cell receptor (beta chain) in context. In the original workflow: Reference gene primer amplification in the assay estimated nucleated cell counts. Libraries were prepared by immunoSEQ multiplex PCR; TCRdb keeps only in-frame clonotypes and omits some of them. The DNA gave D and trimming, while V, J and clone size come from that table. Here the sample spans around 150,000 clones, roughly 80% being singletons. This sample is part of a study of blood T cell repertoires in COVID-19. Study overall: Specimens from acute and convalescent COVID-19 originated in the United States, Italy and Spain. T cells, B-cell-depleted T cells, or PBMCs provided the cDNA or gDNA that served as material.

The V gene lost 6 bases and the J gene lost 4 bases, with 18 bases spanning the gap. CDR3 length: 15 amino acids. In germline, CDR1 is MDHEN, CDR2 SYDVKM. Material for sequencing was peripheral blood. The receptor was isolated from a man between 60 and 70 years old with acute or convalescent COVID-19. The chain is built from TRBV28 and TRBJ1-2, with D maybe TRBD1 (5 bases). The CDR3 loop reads CASRALVGTGYGYTF. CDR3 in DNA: TGTGCCAGCAGGGCCCTCGTGGGAACAGGCTATGGCTACACCTTC.